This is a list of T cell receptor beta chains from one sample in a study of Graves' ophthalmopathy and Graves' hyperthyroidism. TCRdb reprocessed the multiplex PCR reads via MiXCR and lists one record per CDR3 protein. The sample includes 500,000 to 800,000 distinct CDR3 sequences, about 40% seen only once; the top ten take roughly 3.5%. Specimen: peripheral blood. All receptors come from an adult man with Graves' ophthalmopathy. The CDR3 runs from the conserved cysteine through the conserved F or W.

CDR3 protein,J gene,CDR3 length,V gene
CSARDETSGSGGQYF,TRBJ2-7,15,TRBV20-1
CASSSVGGVNF,TRBJ2-5,11,TRBV11-1
CAINSPDYPMNTEAFF,TRBJ1-1,16,TRBV10-3
CASSPTGSTEAFF,TRBJ1-1,13,TRBV6-5
CASSLTEVDEKLFF,TRBJ1-4,14,TRBV7-6
CASKGEMNTEAFF,TRBJ1-1,13,TRBV25-1
CASSELRGVQYF,TRBJ2-7,12,TRBV10-3
CSVERSGFYGYTF,TRBJ1-2,13,TRBV29-1
CATNRDRGGGEHF,TRBJ1-5,13,TRBV24-1
CSARGRQGDYGYTF,TRBJ1-2,14,TRBV20-1
CASSESPSGNTIYF,TRBJ1-3,14,TRBV2
CASSSHWTSGTYNEQFF,TRBJ2-1,17,TRBV7-9
CATGDGAREGTQYF,TRBJ2-3,14,TRBV10-3
CASSLEASPYTGELFF,TRBJ2-2,16,TRBV7-8
CASSWADQPLYGYTF,TRBJ1-2,15,TRBV7-2
CAITTDRGRDYGYTF,TRBJ1-2,15,TRBV10-3
CASGEQGLTEAFF,TRBJ1-1,13,TRBV6-1
CSPLRGKETQYF,TRBJ2-5,12,TRBV29-1
CSVEGSGWETQYF,TRBJ2-5,13,TRBV29-1
CSARDGRTGDTEAFF,TRBJ1-1,15,TRBV20-1
CASSLDRGLHETQYF,TRBJ2-5,15,TRBV5-5
CASRTGTGGETQYF,TRBJ2-5,14,TRBV7-2
CSVEASGTNVLTF,TRBJ2-6,13,TRBV29-1
CARSSGNSYEQYF,TRBJ2-7,13,TRBV7-7
CATSDSGYSNQPQHF,TRBJ1-5,15,TRBV24-1
CASSPGPFYNEQYF,TRBJ2-7,14,TRBV7-3
CSVKKSGTFNSPLHF,TRBJ1-6,15,TRBV20-1
CASSLMSGNRGLFGYGYTF,TRBJ1-2,19,TRBV5-1
CSVRVDTEAFF,TRBJ1-1,11,TRBV29-1
CASSIGRLNQPQHF,TRBJ1-5,14,TRBV19